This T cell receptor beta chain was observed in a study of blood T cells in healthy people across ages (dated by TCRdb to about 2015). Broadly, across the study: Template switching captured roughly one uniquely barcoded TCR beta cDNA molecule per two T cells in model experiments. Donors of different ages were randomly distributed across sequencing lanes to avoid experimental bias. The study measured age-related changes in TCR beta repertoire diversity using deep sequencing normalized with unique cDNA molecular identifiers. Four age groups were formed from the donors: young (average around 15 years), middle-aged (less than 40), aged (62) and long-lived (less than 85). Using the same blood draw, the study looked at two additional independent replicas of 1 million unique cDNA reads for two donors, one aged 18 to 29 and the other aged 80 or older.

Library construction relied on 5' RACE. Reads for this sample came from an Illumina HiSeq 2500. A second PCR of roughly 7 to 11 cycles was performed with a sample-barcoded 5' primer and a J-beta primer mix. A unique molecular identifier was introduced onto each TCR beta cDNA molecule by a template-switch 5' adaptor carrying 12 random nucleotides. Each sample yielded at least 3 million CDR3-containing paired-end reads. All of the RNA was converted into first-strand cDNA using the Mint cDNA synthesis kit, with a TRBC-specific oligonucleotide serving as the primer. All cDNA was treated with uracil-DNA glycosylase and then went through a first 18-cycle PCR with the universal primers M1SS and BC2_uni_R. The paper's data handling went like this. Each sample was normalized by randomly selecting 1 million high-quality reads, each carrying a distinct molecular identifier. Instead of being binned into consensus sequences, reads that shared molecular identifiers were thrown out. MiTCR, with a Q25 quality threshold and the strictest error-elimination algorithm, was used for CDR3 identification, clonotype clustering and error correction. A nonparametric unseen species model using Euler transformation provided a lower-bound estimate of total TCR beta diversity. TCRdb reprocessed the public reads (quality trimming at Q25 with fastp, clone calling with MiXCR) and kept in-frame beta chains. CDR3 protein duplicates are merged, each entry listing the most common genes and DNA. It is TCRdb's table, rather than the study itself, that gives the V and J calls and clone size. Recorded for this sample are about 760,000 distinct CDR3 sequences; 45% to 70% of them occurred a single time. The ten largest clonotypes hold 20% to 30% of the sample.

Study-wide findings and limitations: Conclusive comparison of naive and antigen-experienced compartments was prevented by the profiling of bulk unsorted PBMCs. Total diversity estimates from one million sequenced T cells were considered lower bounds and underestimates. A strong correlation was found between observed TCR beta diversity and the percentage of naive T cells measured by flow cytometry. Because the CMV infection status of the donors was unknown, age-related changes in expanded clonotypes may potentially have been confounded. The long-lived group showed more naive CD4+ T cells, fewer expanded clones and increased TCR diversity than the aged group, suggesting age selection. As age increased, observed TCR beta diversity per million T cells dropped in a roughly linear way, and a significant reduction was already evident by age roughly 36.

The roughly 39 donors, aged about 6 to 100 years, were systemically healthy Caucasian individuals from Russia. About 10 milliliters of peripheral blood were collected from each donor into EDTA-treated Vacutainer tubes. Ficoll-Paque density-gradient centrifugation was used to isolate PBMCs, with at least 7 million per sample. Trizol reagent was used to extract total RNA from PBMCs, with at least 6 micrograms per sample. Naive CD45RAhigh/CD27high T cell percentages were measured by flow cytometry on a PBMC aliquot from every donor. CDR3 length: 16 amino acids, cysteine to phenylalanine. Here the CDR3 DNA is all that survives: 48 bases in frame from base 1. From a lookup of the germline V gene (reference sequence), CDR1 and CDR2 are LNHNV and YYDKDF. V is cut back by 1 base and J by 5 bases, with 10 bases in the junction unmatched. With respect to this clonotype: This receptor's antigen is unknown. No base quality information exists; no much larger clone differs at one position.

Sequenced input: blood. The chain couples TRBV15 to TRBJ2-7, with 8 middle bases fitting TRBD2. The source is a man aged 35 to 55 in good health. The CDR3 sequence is CATSRVLAVAGNEQYF. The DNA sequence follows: TGTGCCACCAGCAGAGTACTAGCGGTTGCGGGAAACGAGCAGTACTTC.